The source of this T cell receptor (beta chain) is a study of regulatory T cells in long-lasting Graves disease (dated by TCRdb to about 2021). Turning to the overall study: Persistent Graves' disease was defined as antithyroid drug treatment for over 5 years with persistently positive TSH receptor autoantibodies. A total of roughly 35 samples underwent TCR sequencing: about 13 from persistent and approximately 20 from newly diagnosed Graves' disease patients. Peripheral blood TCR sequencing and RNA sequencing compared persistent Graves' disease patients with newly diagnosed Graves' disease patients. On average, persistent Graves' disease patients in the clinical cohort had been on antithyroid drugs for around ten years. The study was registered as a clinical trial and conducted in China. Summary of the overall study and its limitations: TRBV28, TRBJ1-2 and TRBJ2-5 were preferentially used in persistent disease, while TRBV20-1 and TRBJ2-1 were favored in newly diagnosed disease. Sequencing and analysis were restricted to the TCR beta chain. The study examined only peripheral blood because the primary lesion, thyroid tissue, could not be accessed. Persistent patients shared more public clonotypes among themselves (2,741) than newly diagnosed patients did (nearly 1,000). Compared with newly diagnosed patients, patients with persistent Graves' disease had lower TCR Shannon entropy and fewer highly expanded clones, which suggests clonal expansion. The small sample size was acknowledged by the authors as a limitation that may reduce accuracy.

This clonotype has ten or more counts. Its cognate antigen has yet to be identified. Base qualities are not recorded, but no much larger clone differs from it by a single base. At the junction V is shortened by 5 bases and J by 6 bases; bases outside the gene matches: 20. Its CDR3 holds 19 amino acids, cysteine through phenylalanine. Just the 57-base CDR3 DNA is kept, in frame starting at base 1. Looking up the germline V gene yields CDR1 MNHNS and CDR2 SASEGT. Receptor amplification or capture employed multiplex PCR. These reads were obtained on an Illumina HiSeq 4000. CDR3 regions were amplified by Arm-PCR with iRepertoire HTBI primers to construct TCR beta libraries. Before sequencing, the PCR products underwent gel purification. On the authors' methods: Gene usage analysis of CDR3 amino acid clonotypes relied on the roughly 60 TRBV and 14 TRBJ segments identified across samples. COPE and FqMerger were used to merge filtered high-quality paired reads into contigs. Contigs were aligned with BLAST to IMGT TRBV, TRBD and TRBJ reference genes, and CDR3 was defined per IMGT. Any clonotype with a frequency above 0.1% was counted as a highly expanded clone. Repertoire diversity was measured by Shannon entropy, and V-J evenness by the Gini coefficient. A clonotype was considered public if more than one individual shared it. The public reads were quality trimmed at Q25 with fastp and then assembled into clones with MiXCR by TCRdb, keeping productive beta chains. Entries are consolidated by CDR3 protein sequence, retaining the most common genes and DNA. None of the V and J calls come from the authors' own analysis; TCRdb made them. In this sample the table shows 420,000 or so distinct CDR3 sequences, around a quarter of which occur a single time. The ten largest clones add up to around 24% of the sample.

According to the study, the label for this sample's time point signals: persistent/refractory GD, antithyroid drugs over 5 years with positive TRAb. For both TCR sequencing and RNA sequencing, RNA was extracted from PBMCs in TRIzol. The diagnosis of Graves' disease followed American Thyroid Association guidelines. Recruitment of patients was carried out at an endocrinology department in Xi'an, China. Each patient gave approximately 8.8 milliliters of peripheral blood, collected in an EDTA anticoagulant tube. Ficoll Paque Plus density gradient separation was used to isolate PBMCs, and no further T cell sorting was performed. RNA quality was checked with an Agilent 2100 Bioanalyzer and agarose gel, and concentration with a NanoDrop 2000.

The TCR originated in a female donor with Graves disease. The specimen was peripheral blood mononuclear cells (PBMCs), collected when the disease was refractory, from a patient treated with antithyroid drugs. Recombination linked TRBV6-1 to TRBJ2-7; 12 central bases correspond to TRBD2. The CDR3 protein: CASSQPTSGLAGTVSEQYF. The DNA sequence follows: TGTGCCAGCAGTCAGCCAACGAGTGGACTAGCGGGAACCGTGTCCGAGCAGTACTTC.